Presented here are 23 T cell receptor beta chains from one specimen sequenced in a study of blood T cell repertoires in COVID-19. Here immunoSEQ multiplex PCR was the method, and the copy in TCRdb shows in-frame clones only, minus some. The sample comprises some 180,000 clones, 70% to 85% of which are singletons, and around an eighth rests with the top ten. Material: peripheral blood. Source of these receptors: a man aged 50 or older who had recovered from COVID-19.

The chain joins TRBV5-6 to TRBJ1-5, with D perhaps matching TRBD1 (6 bases). This CDR3 has 18 residues. Germline CDR1 reads SGHDT; CDR2 reads YYEEEE. Trimming stripped 6 bases from V and 0 bases from J, with 22 bases between. The CDR3 sequence is CASTRGGRWFSSNQPQHF. In nucleotides, the CDR3 is TGTGCCAGCACCCGAGGGGGTAGATGGTTCAGTAGCAATCAGCCCCAGCATTTT.

A single count supports this clone. The chain links TRBV18 to TRBJ1-3; D unclear. The V gene lost 2 bases and the J gene lost 2 bases, with 10 bases spanning the gap. The CDR3 consists of 15 residues. Germline CDR1 is KGHSH and CDR2 is LQKENI. DNA for the CDR3: TGTGCCAGCTCACCATCGGGAACCCCTGGAAACACCATATATTTT. Translated, it gives CASSPSGTPGNTIYF.

V and J are TRBV7-6 and TRBJ1-2; D is unresolved. Trimming left V 11 bases short and J 8 bases short, with 12 bases between. Germline loops: CDR1 SGHVS, CDR2 FNYEAQ. The CDR3 consists of 10 residues. The CDR3 reads CAAGGSGYTF. In DNA form, the CDR3 reads TGTGCCGCCGGCGGATCCGGCTACACCTTC.

This sequence joins TRBV15 and TRBJ1-4; no definite D call. Looked up from germline, CDR1 is LNHNV and CDR2 is YYDKDF (reference sequence). Trimming pared 5 bases from V and 2 bases from J, leaving 15 bases between. The CDR3 consists of 16 residues. In nucleotides, the CDR3 is TGTGCCACCAGCGGAGGGTTTTGGGCGACTAATGAAAAACTGTTTTTT. Residues: CATSGGFWATNEKLFF.

The chain combines TRBV27 with TRBJ2-5, with D possibly being TRBD2 (5 bases). In germline, CDR1 is MNHEY, CDR2 SMNVEV (reference sequence). The CDR3 has 15 amino acids. The germline V and J ends were trimmed by 2 bases and 0 bases, with 10 bases remaining between them. The CDR3: CASSLDWRYQETQYF. For the CDR3, the DNA is TGTGCCAGCAGTTTAGATTGGAGGTACCAAGAGACCCAGTACTTC.

The J gene is TRBJ2-7, the V gene TRBV6-2 or TRBV6-3, with TRBD2 identical over 7 bases. Germline loops: CDR1 MNHEY, CDR2 SVGEGT. The trim removed 5 bases at V and 3 bases at J, leaving 10 bases unmatched. The CDR3 consists of 15 residues. This chain's CDR3 is CASSTPTSAGYEQYF. For the CDR3, the DNA is TGTGCCAGCAGTACCCCCACTAGCGCGGGCTACGAGCAGTACTTC.

The genes are TRBV5-4 and TRBJ2-7, with 9 bases identical to TRBD1. J lost 2 bases, V lost 4 bases, and 7 bases had no gene match. The CDR3 consists of 15 residues. Per the germline V gene, CDR1 is SGHNT and CDR2 is YYREEE (reference sequence). The CDR3 DNA reads TGTGCCAGCAGCCCCCCGGGACAGGGCACCTACGAGCAGTACTTC. Translated: CASSPPGQGTYEQYF.

This clone showed up just a few times. This chain links TRBV2 with TRBJ2-1, with 13 bases that match TRBD2. This CDR3 has 15 amino acids. From germline, CDR1 is SNHLY and CDR2 FYNNEI. The ends lost 3 bases at V and 8 bases at J; junction bases unmatched: 4. The CDR3 DNA reads as TGTGCCAGCAGTGAGGGGACTAGCGGGATGCATGAGCAGTTCTTC. Its protein is CASSEGTSGMHEQFF.

This clone was counted between two and nine times. The chain recombines TRBV2 with TRBJ2-2; D unresolved. CDR1 and CDR2 (germline): SNHLY, FYNNEI. CDR3 length: 14 residues. Trimming pared 2 bases from V and 0 bases from J, leaving 4 bases between. Here the CDR3 reads CASSEYTNTGELFF. The CDR3 DNA sequence: TGTGCCAGCAGTGAATATACGAACACCGGGGAGCTGTTTTTT.

The rearrangement joins TRBV4-1 to TRBJ2-2; a possible D gene is TRBD2 (5 bases). This CDR3 contains 14 residues. V gave up 0 bases and J gave up 7 bases, with 9 bases separating them. CDR1 and CDR2 (germline): MGHRA, YSYEKL. The CDR3 reads CASSQDERVGELFF. DNA for the CDR3: TGCGCCAGCAGCCAAGATGAGAGGGTCGGGGAGCTGTTTTTT.

The rearrangement links TRBV19 to TRBJ2-3; tentatively, D is TRBD2 (5 bases). From germline, CDR1 is LNHDA and CDR2 SQIVND (reference sequence). The CDR3 has 12 residues. V lost 7 bases to trimming and J lost 5 bases, with 10 bases between them. This CDR3 is CASTGLGDTQYF. The CDR3 nucleotides are TGTGCCAGTACGGGATTGGGAGATACGCAGTATTTT.

The table lists this clone with many counts. The V and J genes are TRBV27 and TRBJ2-7; 8 bases line up with TRBD2. CDR3 size: 17 residues. The germline CDR1 and CDR2 sequences are MNHEY and SMNVEV (reference sequence). Losses at the gene ends were 6 bases for V and 0 bases for J; bases not matched to a gene: 13. CDR3 residues: CASSFSVPGLVSYEQYF. CDR3 DNA sequence: TGTGCCAGCAGCTTCTCCGTCCCGGGACTAGTCTCCTACGAGCAGTACTTC.

V gene TRBV7-2 combines with J gene TRBJ2-1; D may be TRBD1 (6 bases). The CDR3 spans 19 residues. Germline V gene lookup returns CDR1 SGHTA and CDR2 FQGNSA. V was shortened by 5 bases and J by 2 bases, with 25 bases between the two germline ends. The CDR3 coding sequence is TGTGCCAGCAGCCAATGGGACAAAAGCCTAGAGGGGCCCTACAATGAGCAGTTCTTC. Its protein product is CASSQWDKSLEGPYNEQFF.

The chain joins TRBV7-2 to TRBJ1-5; maybe TRBD1 (6 bases). V was clipped by 8 bases and J by 3 bases, with 11 bases between them. Germline CDR1 is SGHTA and CDR2 is FQGNSA. The CDR3 length is 13 residues. The CDR3 region has the DNA TGTGCCAGCCAAGGACAGCCCAATCAGCCCCAGCATTTT. Translation gives CASQGQPNQPQHF. The whole variable domain, remainder taken from reference TRBV7-2 and TRBJ1-5, is GAGVSQSPSNKVTEKGKDVELRCDPISGHTALYWYRQSLGQGLEFLIYFQGNSAPDKSGLPSDRFSAERTGGSVSTLTIQRTQQEDSAVYLCASQGQPNQPQHFGDGTRLSIL.

This clone was counted only a few times. Different DNA sequences within this sample yield the same CDR3. The chain employs TRBV2 and TRBJ2-1; no clear D. Germline-derived CDR1 and CDR2 are SNHLY and FYNNEI. This CDR3 is 13 amino acids long. V shed 6 bases and J shed 0 bases, with 6 bases lying between them. CDR3 bases: TGTGCCAGCAGGAGGAGCTCCTACAATGAGCAGTTCTTC. It codes for CASRRSSYNEQFF.

This sequence joins TRBV24-1 and TRBJ2-2, with D possibly matching TRBD1 (6 bases). There are 13 residues in the CDR3. The V gene lost 7 bases and the J gene lost 2 bases, with 7 bases spanning the gap. Germline V CDR1 and CDR2: KGHDR, SFDVKD. The CDR3: CATRGQNTGELFF. The CDR3 bases are TGTGCCACCAGGGGACAAAACACCGGGGAGCTGTTTTTT.

V gene TRBV3-1 (or the pseudogene TRBV3-2) combines with J gene TRBJ2-3; weak D call: TRBD1 (5 bases). The V gene's germline CDR1 is LGHDT and CDR2 YNNKEL (reference sequence). V shed 4 bases and J shed 8 bases, with 16 bases lying between them. CDR3 length: 14 amino acids. The CDR3: CASSLDGRGGTQYF. The CDR3 nucleotides are TGTGCCAGCAGCCTCGACGGTAGGGGTGGTACGCAGTATTTT.

This clone was found once. The V and J genes are TRBV5-1 and TRBJ2-4; 9 bases line up with TRBD1. J lost 7 bases, V lost 4 bases, and 9 bases had no gene match. This CDR3 spans 15 amino acids. Looked up from germline, CDR1 is SGHRS and CDR2 is YFSETQ. The CDR3 loop reads CASSPGTGMGNIQYF. The CDR3, as DNA: TGCGCCAGCAGCCCTGGGACAGGGATGGGGAACATTCAGTACTTC.

The chain employs TRBV9 and TRBJ1-3; TRBD1 is a possible D gene (5 bases). The V end was cut by 1 base, the J end by 4 bases, with 12 bases between. CDR3 length equals 15 residues. The V gene's germline CDR1 is SGDLS and CDR2 YYNGEE. CDR3 coding DNA: TGTGCCAGCAGCGTATCGGGCAGGGTGGGAAACACCATATATTTT. It codes for CASSVSGRVGNTIYF.

The chain carries TRBV19 and TRBJ2-6; D possibly corresponds to TRBD2 (5 bases). Germline values: CDR1 LNHDA, CDR2 SQIVND (reference sequence). CDR3 size: 16 residues. V shed 3 bases and J shed 4 bases, with 13 bases lying between them. CDR3 protein: CASSMDRGLGANVLTF. In DNA, the CDR3 is TGTGCCAGTAGTATGGATAGAGGGTTAGGGGCCAACGTCCTGACTTTC. Full variable domain (remainder filled in from reference TRBV19 and TRBJ2-6): DGGITQSPKYLFRKEGQNVTLSCEQNLNHDAMYWYRQDPGQGLRLIYYSQIVNDFQKGDIAEGYSVSREKKESFPLTVTSAQKNPTAFYLCASSMDRGLGANVLTFGAGSRLTVL.

This rearrangement joins TRBV19 to TRBJ2-1; weak D call: TRBD2 (5 bases). Germline V gene sequence: CDR1 LNHDA, CDR2 SQIVND (reference sequence). The CDR3 length is 13 residues. The CDR3 sequence is CASNRSPGNEQFF. DNA for the CDR3: TGTGCTTCGAACAGATCCCCGGGGAATGAGCAGTTCTTC.

The chain couples TRBV10-1 to TRBJ2-1; 7 bases agree with TRBD2. Germline V gene data show CDR1 as WNHNN and CDR2 as SYGVQD (reference sequence). The CDR3 is 13 amino acids. The V gene end was trimmed by 3 bases and the J gene end by 13 bases; junction bases not matched to a gene: 9. CDR3 bases: TGCGCCAGCAGTGACCGAGGACTAGGGAGCCAGTTCTTC. The encoded protein is CASSDRGLGSQFF.

The count of this clone is one. The chain is built from TRBV6-1 and TRBJ1-5; the match to TRBD1 covers 8 bases. Trimming removed 2 bases from V and 6 bases from J; junction bases left unmatched: 24. Germline CDR1 reads MNHNS; CDR2 reads SASEGT. This CDR3 region has 21 residues. CDR3 nucleotide sequence: TGTGCCAGCAGTGAACGTCATCAGGGGGCCACGTTAACGGGGCGTTTTCAGCCCCAGCATTTT. It translates to CASSERHQGATLTGRFQPQHF.